The 18 T cell receptor beta chains given below trace back to one sample, sequenced in a study of cytomegalovirus exposure and HLA in healthy donors. Assay used: immunoSEQ multiplex PCR; TCRdb lists only in-frame clones, some missing. Of 150,000 to 180,000 clones in the sample, 85% to 90% were seen once. The material sequenced was PBMCs. These receptors all come from a human donor in good health.

The chain recombines TRBV7-8 with TRBJ2-3, with D uncertain. Germline CDR1 is SGHVS and CDR2 is FQNEAQ. The V and J ends lost 5 bases and 5 bases respectively, with 14 bases between them. The CDR3 runs to 14 residues. The CDR3 reads CASSNLVVEDTQYF. CDR3 coding DNA: TGTGCCAGCAGCAATCTAGTCGTTGAAGATACGCAGTATTTT.

The V gene is TRBV6-1, the J gene TRBJ1-1; a possible D gene is TRBD1 (5 bases). Germline lookup yields CDR1 MNHNS and CDR2 SASEGT. V was clipped by 3 bases and J by 0 bases, with 11 bases between them. The CDR3 has 15 residues. CDR3 protein: CASSDPARVNTEAFF. The CDR3 nucleotides read TGTGCCAGCAGTGACCCGGCCAGGGTGAACACTGAAGCTTTCTTT.

The CDR3: CASSNSGRAPDTQYF. The CDR3 nucleotides read TGTGCCAGTAGTAATAGCGGGAGGGCCCCAGATACGCAGTATTTT. The chain couples TRBV19 to TRBJ2-3; 11 bases fit TRBD2. The CDR3 loop spans 15 amino acids. Losses at the gene ends were 4 bases for V and 4 bases for J; bases not matched to a gene: 4. Germline CDR1 and CDR2: LNHDA and SQIVND (reference sequence).

The rearrangement links TRBV2 to TRBJ2-5; 9 bases line up with TRBD2. J lost 4 bases, V lost 7 bases, and 10 bases had no gene match. Germline V CDR1 and CDR2: SNHLY, FYNNEI. This CDR3 is 15 amino acids long. The CDR3 spells CASTAGGVGRETQYF. The CDR3 DNA is TGTGCCAGCACGGCGGGAGGGGTAGGGCGAGAGACCCAGTACTTC.

This clone was detected only a few times. The chain couples TRBV19 to TRBJ1-2, with a weak D call TRBD1 (6 bases). The germline CDR1 and CDR2 sequences are LNHDA and SQIVND (reference sequence). The CDR3 has 14 residues. Trimming left V 7 bases short and J 7 bases short, with 19 bases between. The CDR3 protein is CASKRDKTPFGYTF. For the CDR3, the DNA is TGTGCCAGTAAGAGGGACAAGACCCCCTTTGGCTACACCTTC.

The rearrangement links TRBV13 to TRBJ2-1; TRBD2 matches at 14 bases. The CDR3 length is 15 residues. CDR1 and CDR2 (germline): PRHDT, FYEKMQ (reference sequence). V lost 5 bases, J lost 8 bases, and 5 bases stayed unmatched. In DNA form, the CDR3 reads TGTGCCAGCAGCGCGGGACTAGCGGGGGTCCATGAGCAGTTCTTC. Protein: CASSAGLAGVHEQFF. Combining the CDR3 with reference TRBV13 and TRBJ2-1 gives the whole variable domain AAGVIQSPRHLIKEKRETATLKCYPIPRHDTVYWYQQGPGQDPQFLISFYEKMQSDKGSIPDRFSAQQFSDYHSELNMSSLELGDSALYFCASSAGLAGVHEQFFGPGTRLTVL.

This chain uses TRBV19 with TRBJ2-7, with TRBD1 matching over 9 bases. CDR3 length: 15 amino acids. In germline, CDR1 is LNHDA, CDR2 SQIVND (reference sequence). V shed 6 bases and J 1 base; nucleotides not matched to a gene: 7. DNA of the CDR3: TGTGCCAGTAGGATTGGTGGGACAGGGTCCTACGAGCAGTACTTC. Translation: CASRIGGTGSYEQYF.

Here the CDR3 reads CAISESRGYEQYF. CDR3 in DNA: TGTGCCATCAGTGAGTCGAGAGGCTACGAGCAGTACTTC. The chain recombines TRBV10-3 with TRBJ2-7, with D hard to call. There are 13 residues in the CDR3. Germline V gene lookup returns CDR1 ENHRY and CDR2 SYGVKD. V lost 0 bases, J lost 3 bases, and 6 bases lay in between.

The J gene is TRBJ1-2, the V gene TRBV7-9, with D unresolved. The CDR3 contains 14 residues. Germline assignment: CDR1 SEHNR and CDR2 FQNEAQ (reference sequence). Trimming removed 0 bases at V and 1 base at J, with 6 bases between. DNA of the CDR3: TGTGCCAGCAGCTTAGCGGGCAGTAACTATGGCTACACCTTC. This gives the protein CASSLAGSNYGYTF.

The chain joins TRBV4-1 to TRBJ2-6; the match to TRBD1 covers 10 bases. This CDR3 comprises 18 residues. CDR1 is MGHRA and CDR2 is YSYEKL in the germline V gene. V shed 4 bases and J 0 bases; nucleotides not matched to a gene: 6. The CDR3 DNA sequence: TGCGCCAGCAGCCGGCCGGGACAGGGGTTCTCTGGGGCCAACGTCCTGACTTTC. Its protein is CASSRPGQGFSGANVLTF.

The J gene is TRBJ2-2, the V gene TRBV7-9, with D maybe TRBD1 (5 bases). Between the trimmed V and J ends, which lost 8 bases and 5 bases, there was a span of 12 bases. Per the germline V gene, CDR1 is SEHNR and CDR2 is FQNEAQ (reference sequence). This CDR3 is built from 13 residues. This CDR3 reads CASPGMKTGELFF. In nucleotides, the CDR3 is TGTGCCAGCCCAGGGATGAAAACCGGGGAGCTGTTTTTT.

The chain has TRBV7-9 and TRBJ2-1; no firm D call. Germline V CDR1 and CDR2: SEHNR, FQNEAQ (reference sequence). This CDR3 is 12 amino acids long. Trimming took 2 bases from V and 10 from J, leaving 9 bases between them. The CDR3, as DNA: TGTGCCAGCAGCTTACGTGAGGCAGAGCAGTTCTTC. Translation: CASSLREAEQFF.

This clone was seen only once. The J gene is TRBJ2-3, the V gene TRBV19, with 10 bases that match TRBD1. This CDR3 has 14 residues. The trim removed 5 bases at V and 3 bases at J, leaving 2 bases unmatched. Germline V gives CDR1 LNHDA, CDR2 SQIVND (reference sequence). CDR3: CASSWDRGTDTQYF. CDR3 in DNA: TGTGCCAGTAGTTGGGACAGGGGTACAGATACGCAGTATTTT.

The chain is built from TRBV27 and TRBJ2-7; TRBD1 matches 9 bases. Per germline, CDR1 MNHEY and CDR2 SMNVEV (reference sequence). The CDR3 loop spans 18 amino acids. V shed 6 bases, J shed 7 bases, and the junction held 22 bases outside the gene matches. CDR3: CASSSGTGNDIRPVEQYF. The CDR3 DNA reads TGTGCCAGCAGCTCCGGGACAGGGAACGATATACGGCCTGTGGAGCAGTACTTC.

This chain connects TRBV19 to TRBJ2-2; maybe TRBD2 (5 bases). Germline-derived CDR1 and CDR2 are LNHDA and SQIVND (reference sequence). Trimming removed 1 base at V and 4 bases at J, with 13 bases between. This CDR3 contains 16 residues. The chain's CDR3 is CASSIGLGLITGELFF. The CDR3 DNA follows: TGTGCCAGTAGTATAGGATTAGGACTGATCACCGGGGAGCTGTTTTTT. The full variable domain, rest sourced from reference TRBV19 and TRBJ2-2, is DGGITQSPKYLFRKEGQNVTLSCEQNLNHDAMYWYRQDPGQGLRLIYYSQIVNDFQKGDIAEGYSVSREKKESFPLTVTSAQKNPTAFYLCASSIGLGLITGELFFGEGSRLTVL.

The chain combines TRBV5-1 with TRBJ2-5, with TRBD2 matching over 8 bases. V was pared by 4 bases and J by 2 bases, with 7 bases of the junction left unmatched. Germline-derived CDR1 and CDR2 are SGHRS and YFSETQ. The CDR3 is 15 amino acids. CDR3 nucleotides: TGCGCCAGCAGCAGAACTAGCGGACTTCAAGAGACCCAGTACTTC. This translates into CASSRTSGLQETQYF.

This chain joins TRBV6-7 and TRBJ2-1, with TRBD2 identical over 7 bases. TRBV6-7 is classed as an ORF, of uncertain function. The V gene end was trimmed by 5 bases and the J gene end by 5 bases; junction bases not matched to a gene: 9. The CDR3 runs to 15 residues. DNA of the CDR3: TGTGCCAGCAGTCTACTTGCCCGGGGGGACAATGAGCAGTTCTTC. This translates into CASSLLARGDNEQFF.

The gene calls are TRBV27 and TRBJ2-1; TRBD1 agrees at 7 bases. The CDR3 spans 15 residues. The junction had 10 bases not matched to a gene; V was cut back by 6 bases and J by 5 bases. Germline V gene data show CDR1 as MNHEY and CDR2 as SMNVEV (reference sequence). The DNA of the CDR3 is TGTGCCAGCAGCTATTATAGGGGGCCTAACAATGAGCAGTTCTTC. Amino acid sequence: CASSYYRGPNNEQFF.